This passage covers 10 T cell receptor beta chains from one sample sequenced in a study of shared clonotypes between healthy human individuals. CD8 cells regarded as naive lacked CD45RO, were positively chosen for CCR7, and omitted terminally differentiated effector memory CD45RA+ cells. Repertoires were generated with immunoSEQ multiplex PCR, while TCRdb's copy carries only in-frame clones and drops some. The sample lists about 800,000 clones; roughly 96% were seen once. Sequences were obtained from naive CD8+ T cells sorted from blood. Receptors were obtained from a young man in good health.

CDR3 coding DNA: TGTGCCAGCAGCTTAGGACAGATCTCCTACAATGAGCAGTTCTTC. Its protein is CASSLGQISYNEQFF. The J gene is TRBJ2-1, the V gene TRBV11-2; D possibly corresponds to TRBD1 (5 bases). Trimming shortened V by 1 base and J by 0 bases, and 7 bases separated the two germline ends. This CDR3 is 15 amino acids long. CDR1 and CDR2 (germline): SGHAT, FQNNGV.

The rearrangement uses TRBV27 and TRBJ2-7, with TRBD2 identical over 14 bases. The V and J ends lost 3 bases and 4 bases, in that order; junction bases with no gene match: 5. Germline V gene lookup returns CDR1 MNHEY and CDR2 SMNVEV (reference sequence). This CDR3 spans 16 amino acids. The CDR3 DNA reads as TGTGCCAGCAGTTTGCGACTAGCGGGAGGGCCGTACGAGCAGTACTTC. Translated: CASSLRLAGGPYEQYF.

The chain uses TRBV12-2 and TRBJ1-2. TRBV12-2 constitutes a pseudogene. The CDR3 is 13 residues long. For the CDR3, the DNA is TGTGCAAGTCACCGGGGGGGAAAGAATGGCTACACCTTC. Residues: CASHRGGKNGYTF.

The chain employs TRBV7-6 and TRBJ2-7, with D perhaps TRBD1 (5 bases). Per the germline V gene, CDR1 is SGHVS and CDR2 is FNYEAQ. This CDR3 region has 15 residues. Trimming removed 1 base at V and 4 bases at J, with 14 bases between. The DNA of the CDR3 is TGTGCCAGCAGCTTAGAGGTTAGCAAGGGGTACGAGCAGTACTTC. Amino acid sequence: CASSLEVSKGYEQYF.

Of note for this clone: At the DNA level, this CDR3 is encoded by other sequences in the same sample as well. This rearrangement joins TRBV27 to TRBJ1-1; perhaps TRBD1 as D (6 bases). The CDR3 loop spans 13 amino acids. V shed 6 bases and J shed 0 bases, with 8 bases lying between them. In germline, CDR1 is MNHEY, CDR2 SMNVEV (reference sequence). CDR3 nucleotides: TGTGCCAGCAGCCGACAGGTGAACACTGAAGCTTTCTTT. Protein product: CASSRQVNTEAFF.

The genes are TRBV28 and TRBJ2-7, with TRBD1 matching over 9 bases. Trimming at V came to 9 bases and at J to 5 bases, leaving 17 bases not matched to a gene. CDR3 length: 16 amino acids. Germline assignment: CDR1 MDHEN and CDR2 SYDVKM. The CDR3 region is CASKPLGTGNLNEQYF. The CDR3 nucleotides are TGTGCCAGTAAACCACTAGGGACAGGGAATTTGAACGAGCAGTACTTC. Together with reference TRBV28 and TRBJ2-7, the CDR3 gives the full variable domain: DVKVTQSSRYLVKRTGEKVFLECVQDMDHENMFWYRQDPGLGLRLIYFSYDVKMKEKGDIPEGYSVSREKKERFSLILESASTNQTSMYLCASKPLGTGNLNEQYFGPGTRLTVT.

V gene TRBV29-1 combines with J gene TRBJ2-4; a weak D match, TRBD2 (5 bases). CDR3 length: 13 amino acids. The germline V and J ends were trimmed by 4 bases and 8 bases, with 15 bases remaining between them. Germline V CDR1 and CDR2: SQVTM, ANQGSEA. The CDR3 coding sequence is TGCAGCGTTGTCACCGGGGATACTTACATTCAGTACTTC. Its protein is CSVVTGDTYIQYF.

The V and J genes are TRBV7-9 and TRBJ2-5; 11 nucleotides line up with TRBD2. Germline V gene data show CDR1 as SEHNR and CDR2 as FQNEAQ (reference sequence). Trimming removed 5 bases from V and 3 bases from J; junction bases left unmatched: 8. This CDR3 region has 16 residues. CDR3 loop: CASSLPRGLAEETQYF. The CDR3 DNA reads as TGTGCCAGCAGCCTCCCGCGGGGACTAGCGGAAGAGACCCAGTACTTC.

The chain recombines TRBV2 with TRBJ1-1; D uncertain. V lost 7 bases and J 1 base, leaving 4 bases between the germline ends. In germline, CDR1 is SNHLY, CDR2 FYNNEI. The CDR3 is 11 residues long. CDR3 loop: CASNRNTEAFF. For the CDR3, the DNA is TGTGCCAGCAACAGGAACACTGAAGCTTTCTTT.

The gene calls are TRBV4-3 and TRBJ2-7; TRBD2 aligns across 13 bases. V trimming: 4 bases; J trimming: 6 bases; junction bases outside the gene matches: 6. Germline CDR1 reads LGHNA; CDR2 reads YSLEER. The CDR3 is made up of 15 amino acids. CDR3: CASSPELAGGFEQYF. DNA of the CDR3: TGCGCCAGCAGCCCTGAACTAGCGGGAGGGTTCGAGCAGTACTTC.